Sequencing of this T cell receptor (beta chain) was carried out in a study of CD8 T cells in ankylosing spondylitis. Overall study results and limits: Matched ankylosing spondylitis synovial fluid reportedly showed significant enrichment of disease-linked clones.

The germline V gene encodes CDR1 ENHRY and CDR2 SYGVKD. Trimming took off 2 bases at V and 1 base at J, with 17 bases between the two ends. This CDR3 is 17 amino acids long. At least ten counts were recorded for this clonotype. The target antigen is unknown. Using its own MiXCR run on the 5' RACE reads, TCRdb lists one record per CDR3 protein. Found here are about 52,000 distinct CDR3 sequences, 6.5% to 8% of them singletons; the top ten hold around 8.5%. The sequenced sample consisted of blood, either unsorted or a sorted T cell fraction (not recorded which). The clonotype originates from a female donor with ankylosing spondylitis or in good health (not recorded which). The chain uses TRBV10-3 and TRBJ1-1; D call uncertain. This CDR3 is CAISELTPASGNTEAFF. The DNA of the CDR3 is TGTGCCATCAGTGAGCTCACTCCCGCCAGCGGGAACACTGAAGCTTTCTTT.